These T cell receptor beta chains were read from a single sample in a study of T cell changes during pregnancy in multiple sclerosis. The repertoire was sequenced with immunoSEQ multiplex PCR; TCRdb's copy has only in-frame clones and lacks some. This table holds about 77,000 clones, around nine tenths found once. The specimen comprised peripheral blood, sampled before pregnancy. The receptors shown here come from a female donor with multiple sclerosis, enrolled in a pregnancy study. CDR3s leave out the opening cysteine and the closing phenylalanine or tryptophan. Fields, in order: V gene, clone size, J gene, D gene, CDR3 protein. A D gene is named only where the DNA matches it firmly. Some rows have no size entry. The others give once, few or many, or a class for an expanded clone.

V: TRBV20-1; size: few; J: TRBJ2-7; D: TRBD2; CDR3: SALAGYEQY
V: TRBV4-1; size: .; J: TRBJ2-3; D: .; CDR3: ASSQGSGTDTQY
V: TRBV27; size: .; J: TRBJ1-5; D: .; CDR3: ASSLQGSNQPQH
V: TRBV7-9; size: once; J: TRBJ1-2; D: .; CDR3: ASSLGQLLGYT
V: TRBV9; size: .; J: TRBJ2-1; D: TRBD2; CDR3: ASSVMGLAAYNEQF
V: TRBV5-4; size: .; J: TRBJ1-2; D: TRBD1; CDR3: ASSLTGAYGYT
V: TRBV7-2; size: .; J: TRBJ2-3; D: .; CDR3: ASSLIGGGDTQY
V: TRBV4-1; size: .; J: TRBJ2-7; D: .; CDR3: ASSQEGWFHEQY
V: TRBV4-1; size: .; J: TRBJ1-1; D: TRBD1; CDR3: ASSHMTGGITEAF
V: TRBV11-2; size: .; J: TRBJ2-5; D: .; CDR3: ASTSDLTSQY
V: TRBV28; size: .; J: TRBJ1-6; D: .; CDR3: ASSLPLVGASYNSPLH
V: TRBV10-1; size: many; J: TRBJ1-1; D: TRBD1; CDR3: ASSVGQGSQAF
V: TRBV6-5; size: .; J: TRBJ2-3; D: TRBD2; CDR3: ASRAGGPHDTQY
V: TRBV5-1; size: .; J: TRBJ1-1; D: .; CDR3: ASSSRGGNTEAF
V: TRBV20-1; size: .; J: TRBJ2-7; D: .; CDR3: SARDNYEQY
V: TRBV5-1; size: .; J: TRBJ1-2; D: TRBD1; CDR3: ASSSQGAIGYT
V: TRBV9; size: .; J: TRBJ1-5; D: TRBD1; CDR3: ASSRGGTGEPQH
V: TRBV5-1; size: .; J: TRBJ1-2; D: .; CDR3: ASSLENYYGYT
V: TRBV5-5; size: .; J: TRBJ1-2; D: TRBD1; CDR3: ASSPTTGGHYGYT
V: TRBV28; size: .; J: TRBJ1-5; D: .; CDR3: ASSLVALAGWGRYSNQPQH
V: TRBV18; size: .; J: TRBJ1-2; D: .; CDR3: ASSPSNAHLSGGYT
V: TRBV4-3; size: .; J: TRBJ1-2; D: .; CDR3: ASSQDGTARRYT
V: TRBV28; size: .; J: TRBJ1-2; D: .; CDR3: ASSFGGASGYT
V: TRBV9; size: .; J: TRBJ2-5; D: TRBD2; CDR3: ASSETSPSGTQY
V: TRBV5-4; size: once; J: TRBJ1-2; D: .; CDR3: ASNKDRTPYGYT
V: TRBV28; size: .; J: TRBJ2-7; D: TRBD2; CDR3: ASQGLYYEQY
V: TRBV19; size: .; J: TRBJ1-2; D: TRBD1; CDR3: ASSGRTGGGYGYT
V: TRBV6-6; size: .; J: TRBJ1-3; D: .; CDR3: ASSYRQSNSGNTIY
V: TRBV29-1; size: .; J: TRBJ1-1; D: .; CDR3: SVEGEQGHTEAF
V: TRBV5-4; size: .; J: TRBJ2-3; D: TRBD2; CDR3: ASSPRGGTDTQY
V: TRBV19; size: .; J: TRBJ2-3; D: TRBD1; CDR3: ATLTGGTDTQY
V: TRBV29-1; size: .; J: TRBJ2-5; D: TRBD1; CDR3: SAGQGNIQETQY
V: TRBV6-4; size: few; J: TRBJ1-6; D: .; CDR3: ASRETPGGSPLH
V: TRBV6-5; size: .; J: TRBJ2-5; D: .; CDR3: ASGGGRETQY
V: TRBV9; size: once; J: TRBJ1-6; D: .; CDR3: ASSIRRELSPLH
V: TRBV6-1; size: .; J: TRBJ1-2; D: TRBD1; CDR3: ASSEPGQGPYGYT
V: TRBV5-1; size: .; J: TRBJ1-2; D: TRBD1; CDR3: ASSFGGQAIRYT
V: TRBV10-2; size: .; J: TRBJ2-1; D: .; CDR3: ASKLYRDGYNEQF
V: TRBV14; size: .; J: TRBJ1-3; D: TRBD1; CDR3: ASSQDIGTGANTIY
V: TRBV6-6; size: .; J: TRBJ1-4; D: .; CDR3: ASSYSYDEKLF
V: TRBV6-1; size: .; J: TRBJ1-2; D: .; CDR3: ATSSRGRSYGYT
V: TRBV6-1; size: .; J: TRBJ2-5; D: TRBD1; CDR3: ASSLTGEETQY
V: TRBV10-3; size: .; J: TRBJ1-4; D: TRBD1; CDR3: AISAGTGVNEKLF